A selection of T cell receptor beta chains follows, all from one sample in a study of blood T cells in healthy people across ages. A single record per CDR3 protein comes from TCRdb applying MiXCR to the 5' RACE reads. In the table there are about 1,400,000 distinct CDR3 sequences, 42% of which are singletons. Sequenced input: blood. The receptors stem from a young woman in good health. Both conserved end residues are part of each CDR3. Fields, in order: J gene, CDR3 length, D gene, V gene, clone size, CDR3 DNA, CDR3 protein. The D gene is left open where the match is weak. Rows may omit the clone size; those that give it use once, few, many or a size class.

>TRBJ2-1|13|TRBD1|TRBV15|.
TGTGCCACCAGCAGAGAAGGGGGCCTTGAGCAGTTCTTC
CATSREGGLEQFF
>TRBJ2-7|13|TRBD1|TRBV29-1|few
TGCAGCGCAGGACAGGGAAGCCCCTACGAGCAGTACTTC
CSAGQGSPYEQYF
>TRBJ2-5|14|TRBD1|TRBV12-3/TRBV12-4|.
TGTGCCAGCAGCAACGGCAACAGGGGAAAGACCCAGTACTTC
CASSNGNRGKTQYF
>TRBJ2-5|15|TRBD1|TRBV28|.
TGTGCCACCGATCGTTTGGGACAGGGGGCGAATGAGCAGTACTTC
CATDRLGQGANEQYF
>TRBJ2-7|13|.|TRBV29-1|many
TGCAGCGCCTCACAGGGAATGGTCTACGAGCAGTACTTC
CSASQGMVYEQYF
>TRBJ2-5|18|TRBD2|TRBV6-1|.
TGTGCCAGCAGCATAAATAGTCCAGCGGGAGGGCGGGGGGAGACCCAGTACTTC
CASSINSPAGGRGETQYF
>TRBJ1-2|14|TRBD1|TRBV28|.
TGTGCCAGCAGTTTAACCGGGACAGATTTCGGCTACACCTTC
CASSLTGTDFGYTF
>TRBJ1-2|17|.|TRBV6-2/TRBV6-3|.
TGTGCCACCATAGGATATTGGCCGCGTGTATCCAACTATGGCTACACCTTC
CATIGYWPRVSNYGYTF
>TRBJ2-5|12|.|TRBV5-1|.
TGCGCCAGCGGCGGAGGGGGAGAGACCCAGTACTTC
CASGGGGETQYF
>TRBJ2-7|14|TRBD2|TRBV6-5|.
TGTGCCAGCAGCCCCGGGACTAGCGAGTACGAGCAGTACTTC
CASSPGTSEYEQYF
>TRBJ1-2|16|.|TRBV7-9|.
TGTGCCAACAGCTTACGTCTGGCGGACCCTAACTATGGCTACACCTTC
CANSLRLADPNYGYTF
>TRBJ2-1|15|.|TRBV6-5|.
TGTGCCAGCAGTTACTCCGGGCAGCTGGGCAATGAGCAGTTCTTC
CASSYSGQLGNEQFF
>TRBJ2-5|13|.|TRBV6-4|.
TGTGCCAGCAGTGACGAGCTAGGGGAGACCCAGTACTTC
CASSDELGETQYF
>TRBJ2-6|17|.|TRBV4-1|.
TGCGCCAGCAGCCCAAAGACAGGACTAGCTGGGGCCAACGTCCTGACTTTC
CASSPKTGLAGANVLTF
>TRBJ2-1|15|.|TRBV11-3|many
TGTGCCAGCAGCTTAGGAGACGGTACCTACAATGAGCAGTTCTTC
CASSLGDGTYNEQFF
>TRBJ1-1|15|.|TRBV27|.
TGTGCCAGCAGTTTATCGGGCGGGGGCAACACTGAAGCTTTCTTT
CASSLSGGGNTEAFF